This is a list of T cell receptor beta chains from one sample in a study of blood T cell repertoires in COVID-19. The table came from immunoSEQ multiplex PCR; TCRdb's copy has only in-frame clones and leaves some out. The table has 50,000 to 70,000 clones, 80% to 95% seen once; the top ten hold more than 9%. Sequencing was done on a sample of peripheral blood. All receptors derive from a woman older than 75 with active COVID-19. The conserved cysteine and the conserved F or W are not part of the CDR3 here.

v_call	cdr3_aa
TRBV25-1	ASSVTSGSTDTQY
TRBV28	ASIMTSDRAREQY
TRBV14	ASSQQTGVGAKLF
TRBV24-1	ATSPSGGYNEQF
TRBV6-5	ASSLAQGSNQPQH
TRBV19	ASSTALAETYNEQF
TRBV28	ASSTRDRVFTGANVLT
TRBV11-2	ASSFRQGGTDTQY
TRBV28	ASSFSPMGYGYT
TRBV28	ASSLGTSGLAWRPPMY